The 12 T cell receptor beta chains below all came from one sample that was sequenced in a study of T-cell reconstitution after alpha-beta-depleted transplantation in children (dated by TCRdb to between 2015 and 2016). Interpreted using the paper, the treatment or condition label stands for: allogeneic hematopoietic cell transplantation with graft depleted of TCRalphabeta T cells and CD19 B cells. Receptor libraries were prepared by PCR. TCRdb lists the instrument as Illumina HiSeq 2500. Molecular barcoding was employed in the preparation of TCR libraries, with unique molecular identifiers being used to normalize TCRbeta repertoire quantification. TCRdb cleaned the public reads at Q25 with fastp, built clones with MiXCR and kept in-frame beta chains. Merged by CDR3 protein, the rows form single entries marked with the most common genes and DNA. Across this sample there are 250,000 to 400,000 distinct CDR3 sequences, with approximately 20% seen only once. The ten largest clones capture 9.5% to 12% of the sample.

The sequencing here drew on PBMCs, mostly from graft donor cells, taken 180 days after TCRalphabeta/CD19-depleted stem cell transplant. Receptors were obtained from a male patient younger than 18 who had a stem cell transplant for acute lymphoblastic leukemia, so the T cells may come from the graft donor.

As for this clonotype: The junction differs from germline at one of its ends, possibly a read error. V usage is TRBV7-2 and J usage is TRBJ2-7; TRBD2 agrees at 8 bases. This CDR3 is built from 16 residues. CDR1 is SGHTA, CDR2 FQGNSA, per germline. CDR3 bases: TGTGTCAGCAGCTTAGGTAGGGCGGGAGGCCCCTACGAGCAGTACTTC. Amino acids: CVSSLGRAGGPYEQYF.

The J gene is TRBJ1-4, the V gene TRBV3-1; TRBD1 aligns across 9 bases. This CDR3 has 14 amino acids. J gave up 4 bases and V 5 bases, and 2 bases lay outside the gene matches. The germline V gene has CDR1 LGHDT and CDR2 YNNKEL (reference sequence). The CDR3 protein is CASSWDRVNEKLFF. CDR3 coding DNA: TGTGCCAGCAGCTGGGACAGGGTTAATGAAAAACTGTTTTTT.

This clonotype was seen more than once but under ten times. V gene TRBV29-1 combines with J gene TRBJ2-5; unclear D gene. Between the trimmed V and J ends, which lost 5 bases and 2 bases, there was a span of 12 bases. Germline V lookup: CDR1 SQVTM, CDR2 ANQGSEA. The CDR3 consists of 13 residues. In nucleotides, the CDR3 is TGCAGCGTTCACCTTATTAGACAAGAGACCCAGTACTTC. Translation: CSVHLIRQETQYF.

This clonotype was counted a few times. CDR3 sequence (DNA): TGTGCCAGCAGCAATACTAGCGTTTTCAATGAGCAGTTCTTC. This translates into CASSNTSVFNEQFF. This chain connects TRBV21-1 to TRBJ2-1; the DNA was not used to check the table's D call, TRBD2. TRBV21-1 is described as a pseudogene. The CDR3 contains 14 residues.

The chain uses TRBV7-2 and TRBJ2-1; a weak D match, TRBD2 (6 bases). The germline V gene has CDR1 SGHTA and CDR2 FQGNSA. The CDR3 spans 15 residues. Trimming left V 4 bases short and J 8 bases short, with 18 bases between. The DNA for the CDR3 is TGTGCCAGCAGCTCACAGCGGGCCCCCCTGGATGAGCAGTTCTTC. It encodes CASSSQRAPLDEQFF.

A few counts support this clonotype. The chain recombines TRBV11-3 with TRBJ1-2, with TRBD1 matching 7 bases. The CDR3 totals 14 residues. The V gene end was trimmed by 4 bases and the J gene end by 0 bases; junction bases not matched to a gene: 2. Germline V gene data show CDR1 as SGHNT and CDR2 as YENEEA. CDR3 nucleotide sequence: TGTGCCAGCAGCTCGGGACAGACTAACTATGGCTACACCTTC. This codes for CASSSGQTNYGYTF.

This chain joins TRBV20-1 and TRBJ2-7; D gene unclear. CDR3 size: 10 residues. V lost 6 bases to trimming and J lost 9 bases, with 12 bases between them. Germline loops: CDR1 DFQATT, CDR2 SNEGSKA (reference sequence). The CDR3 reads CSARLALQYF. As DNA, the CDR3 is TGCAGTGCCCGCCTGGCCTTGCAGTACTTC.

In this sample, this clonotype turned up many times. The chain carries TRBV5-1 and TRBJ2-1; the match to TRBD1 covers 8 bases. Unmatched junction bases numbered 1, after V lost 0 bases and J lost 2 bases. The CDR3 has 15 amino acids. Germline assignment: CDR1 SGHRS and CDR2 YFSETQ. The CDR3 nucleotides are TGCGCCAGCAGCTTGGTACAGGGGGCCTACAATGAGCAGTTCTTC. Translation: CASSLVQGAYNEQFF.

The chain combines TRBV5-1 with TRBJ2-1; D unresolved. The germline V gene encodes CDR1 SGHRS and CDR2 YFSETQ. This CDR3 has 14 residues. V gave up 4 bases and J gave up 10 bases, with 18 bases separating them. CDR3 residues: CASSPVYEAHEQFF. The CDR3 DNA reads as TGCGCCAGCAGCCCTGTATATGAAGCGCACGAGCAGTTCTTC.

This chain uses TRBV5-1 with TRBJ2-5; D not resolved. V gave up 2 bases and J gave up 5 bases, with 19 bases separating them. From germline, CDR1 is SGHRS and CDR2 YFSETQ. This CDR3 has 16 amino acids. In DNA form, the CDR3 reads TGCGCCAGCAGCTTAGCAAAGGGTTGGTCGACGGAGACCCAGTACTTC. This encodes CASSLAKGWSTETQYF.

The V and J genes are TRBV5-1 and TRBJ2-6, with D perhaps matching TRBD1 (7 bases). The CDR3 totals 17 residues. Looked up from germline, CDR1 is SGHRS and CDR2 is YFSETQ. Between the trimmed V and J ends, which lost 4 bases and 4 bases, there was a span of 18 bases. The CDR3 spells CASSPGGGTMGANVLTF. The CDR3 nucleotides are TGCGCCAGCAGCCCTGGAGGGGGCACGATGGGGGCCAACGTCCTGACTTTC.

In its sample, this clonotype was seen a few times. The chain employs TRBV11-2 and TRBJ1-1; a weak D match, TRBD1 (6 bases). The V end was cut by 2 bases, the J end by 2 bases, with 21 bases between. Looked up from germline, CDR1 is SGHAT and CDR2 is FQNNGV. The CDR3 totals 18 residues. The CDR3 loop is CASSLYVGGRSVNTEAFF. Written as DNA, the CDR3 is TGTGCCAGCAGCTTATACGTCGGGGGCCGTAGTGTAAACACTGAAGCTTTCTTT.